A single sample gave rise to the 28 T cell receptor beta chains below, sequenced in a study of response to subunit inactivated influenza vaccine. Each CDR3 protein gets one entry after TCRdb re-called the RT-PCR reads with MiXCR. The sample includes roughly 790,000 distinct CDR3 sequences, around 20% of them seen just once. Sequencing used PBMCs from blood, obtained roughly 5 days after vaccination. Source of these receptors: a man between 50 and 59 years old who received an inactivated influenza vaccine.

This clonotype was detected only once. The CDR3 loop reads CASSLWGEREAFF. The CDR3 coding sequence is TGCGCCAGCAGCTTGTGGGGGGAGAGGGAAGCTTTCTTT. The chain recombines TRBV5-1 with TRBJ1-1, with D possibly matching TRBD1 (5 bases). The germline V gene encodes CDR1 SGHRS and CDR2 YFSETQ. V was pared by 1 base and J by 8 bases, with 12 bases between. CDR3 length: 13 residues. The variable domain in full, completed from reference TRBV5-1 and TRBJ1-1, reads KAGVTQTPRYLIKTRGQQVTLSCSPISGHRSVSWYQQTPGQGLQFLFEYFSETQRNKGNFPGRFSGRQFSNSRSEMNVSTLELGDSALYLCASSLWGEREAFFGQGTRLTVV.

This clonotype was seen only once. The V and J genes are TRBV11-2 and TRBJ2-2; a weak D match, TRBD2 (6 bases). This CDR3 contains 13 residues. The V gene's germline CDR1 is SGHAT and CDR2 FQNNGV. V was trimmed by 11 bases and J by 4 bases, leaving 14 bases between them. CDR3 sequence reads: CAGKTRSTGELFF. The CDR3 nucleotides read TGTGCCGGAAAGACTAGGAGCACCGGGGAGCTGTTTTTT.

This clonotype was counted only a few times. This sequence joins TRBV19 and TRBJ2-5; 14 bases agree with TRBD2. The CDR3 runs to 18 residues. J lost 0 bases, V lost 6 bases, and 9 bases had no gene match. CDR1 LNHDA and CDR2 SQIVND come from the germline V gene (reference sequence). The CDR3, as DNA: TGTGCCAGTAGCCGGACTAGCGGGGGGCTGACGTACCAAGAGACCCAGTACTTC. It is translated as CASSRTSGGLTYQETQYF.

The rearrangement joins TRBV3-1 to TRBJ2-1; D uncertain. The CDR3 is 14 amino acids. V dropped 1 base and J dropped 4 bases, with 8 bases sitting between them. Germline V gene lookup returns CDR1 LGHDT and CDR2 YNNKEL (reference sequence). DNA of the CDR3: TGTGCCAGCAGCCAAGTTGGTCTTTACAATGAGCAGTTCTTC. This codes for CASSQVGLYNEQFF.

The V gene is TRBV29-1, the J gene TRBJ2-7; 8 nucleotides line up with TRBD2. The CDR3 runs 20 residues. From germline, CDR1 is SQVTM and CDR2 ANQGSEA. Trimming took 2 bases from V and 4 from J; bases not matched to a gene: 25. The CDR3 DNA sequence: TGCAGCGTTGAAACCTGGGAGCCTTCAGCGGGAGTGTCCTCTGGGTACGAGCAGTACTTC. Its translation is CSVETWEPSAGVSSGYEQYF.

This clonotype was seen a few times. This chain connects TRBV20-1 to TRBJ2-3; D perhaps matches TRBD2 (6 bases). The CDR3 has 15 amino acids. The germline V gene has CDR1 DFQATT and CDR2 SNEGSKA (reference sequence). V was cut by 2 bases and J by 1 base, with 13 bases left in between. The CDR3 nucleotides read TGCAGTGCTAGATCGGGACTCGCAGGCACAGATACGCAGTATTTT. It codes for CSARSGLAGTDTQYF.

This chain uses TRBV20-1 with TRBJ2-3, with 11 bases matching TRBD1. The CDR3 totals 16 residues. V trimming: 1 base; J trimming: 3 bases; junction bases outside the gene matches: 6. Germline V gene sequence: CDR1 DFQATT, CDR2 SNEGSKA (reference sequence). In DNA form, the CDR3 reads TGCAGTGCTAGAGCAGGGGACAGGGGGGCGACAGATACGCAGTATTTT. It encodes CSARAGDRGATDTQYF.

This clonotype came up a few times. The rearrangement joins TRBV5-1 to TRBJ1-1; D is unresolved. CDR1 and CDR2 from the germline V gene are SGHRS and YFSETQ. Trimming pared 0 bases from V and 5 bases from J, leaving 11 bases between. The CDR3 is 14 residues long. The CDR3 bases are TGCGCCAGCAGCTTGGGGCCTCACGAGACTGAAGCTTTCTTT. It translates to CASSLGPHETEAFF.

This sequence joins TRBV9 and TRBJ2-1; weak D call: TRBD2 (7 bases). Germline CDR1 reads SGDLS; CDR2 reads YYNGEE. CDR3 length: 16 amino acids. Trimming took off 6 bases at V and 6 bases at J, with 22 bases between the two ends. The CDR3 nucleotides are TGTGCCAGCACCTCGCGAGGGGGGGTTGCCTCCAATGAGCAGTTCTTC. Its protein product is CASTSRGGVASNEQFF.

The chain uses TRBV7-9 and TRBJ2-1, with no clear D. CDR1 and CDR2 (germline): SEHNR, FQNEAQ (reference sequence). CDR3 size: 13 residues. V was trimmed by 1 base and J by 10 bases, leaving 11 bases between them. Here the CDR3 DNA reads TGTGCCAGCAGCTTAGATAATAGAGAGGAGCAGTTCTTC. This codes for CASSLDNREEQFF. Full variable domain (missing parts from reference TRBV7-9 and TRBJ2-1): DTGVSQNPRHKITKRGQNVTFRCDPISEHNRLYWYRQTLGQGPEFLTYFQNEAQLEKSRLLSDRFSAERPKGSFSTLEIQRTEQGDSAMYLCASSLDNREEQFFGPGTRLTVL.

The J gene is TRBJ2-1, the V gene TRBV9; 14 nucleotides match TRBD2. The CDR3 spans 18 residues. Trimming removed 3 bases from V and 1 base from J; junction bases left unmatched: 6. The V gene's germline CDR1 is SGDLS and CDR2 YYNGEE. This CDR3 reads CASSATTSGRVSYNEQFF. The CDR3 bases are TGTGCCAGCAGCGCAACGACTAGCGGGAGGGTGTCCTACAATGAGCAGTTCTTC.

The chain recombines TRBV11-2 with TRBJ2-7; 7 bases are a match to TRBD2. The CDR3 extends over 17 amino acids. The ends lost 0 bases at V and 1 base at J; junction bases unmatched: 9. CDR1 is SGHAT, CDR2 FQNNGV, per germline. The chain's CDR3 is CASSLEGFASGSYEQYF. The CDR3 DNA is TGTGCCAGCAGCTTAGAAGGGTTCGCTAGCGGTTCCTACGAGCAGTACTTC.

This clonotype was seen at least ten times. This chain uses TRBV29-1 with TRBJ2-3; 13 positions agree with TRBD2. V gave up 7 bases and J gave up 5 bases; unmatched junction bases: 9. The CDR3 has 15 residues. CDR1 SQVTM and CDR2 ANQGSEA come from the germline V gene. CDR3 nucleotide sequence: TGCAGCGGTGTACTAGCGGGAGGGCCTATAGATACGCAGTATTTT. Translating gives CSGVLAGGPIDTQYF.

This rearrangement joins TRBV5-5 to TRBJ2-1, with 10 nucleotides matching TRBD2. The V gene end was trimmed by 0 bases and the J gene end by 1 base; junction bases not matched to a gene: 4. Germline CDR1 is SGHKS and CDR2 is YYEKEE (reference sequence). CDR3 length: 17 residues. The CDR3 DNA is TGTGCCAGCAGCTTGGGAGGTAGCGGGGGGTCCTACAATGAGCAGTTCTTC. Protein: CASSLGGSGGSYNEQFF.

The J gene is TRBJ2-3, the V gene TRBV15, with TRBD2 matching 11 bases. Germline V gene sequence: CDR1 LNHNV, CDR2 YYDKDF (reference sequence). CDR3 length: 16 amino acids. V lost 0 bases and J lost 3; bases outside the gene matches: 2. CDR3 coding DNA: TGTGCCACCAGCAGAGAACTAGCGGGGGCAACAGATACGCAGTATTTT. It translates to CATSRELAGATDTQYF.

This clonotype was observed a few times. This chain connects TRBV4-3 to TRBJ2-3; no clear D. Trimming removed 0 bases from V and 9 bases from J, with 10 bases in between. This CDR3 contains 13 residues. Germline V gene data show CDR1 as LGHNA and CDR2 as YSLEER. As DNA, the CDR3 is TGCGCCAGCAGCCAAGATCTAGGGCGCACGCAGTATTTT. It specifies CASSQDLGRTQYF.

This clonotype was recorded a few times. The chain couples TRBV6-1 to TRBJ1-5; tentatively, D is TRBD1 (6 bases). The CDR3 has 13 amino acids. Trimming shortened V by 3 bases and J by 9 bases, and 12 bases separated the two germline ends. The V gene's germline CDR1 is MNHNS and CDR2 SASEGT. CDR3 nucleotide sequence: TGTGCCAGCAGTGACTTCCTACAGGGGCCCCAGCATTTT. Protein product: CASSDFLQGPQHF.

This clonotype was recorded many times. The chain uses TRBV18 and TRBJ1-5; no definite D call. The germline V gene encodes CDR1 KGHSH and CDR2 LQKENI. V shed 2 bases and J shed 5 bases, with 10 bases lying between them. CDR3 length equals 14 residues. CDR3 protein: CASSPFVGDQPQHF. Written as DNA, the CDR3 is TGTGCCAGCTCACCATTTGTGGGCGATCAGCCCCAGCATTTT.

This clonotype appeared a single time. The rearrangement joins TRBV12-3 or TRBV12-4 to TRBJ2-5; no reliable D call. This CDR3 is 12 amino acids long. V dropped 3 bases and J dropped 0 bases, with 2 bases sitting between them. CDR3 amino acids: CASSFDQETQYF. The CDR3 DNA follows: TGTGCCAGCAGTTTCGACCAAGAGACCCAGTACTTC.

A few counts support this clonotype. This chain's CDR3 is CASSESRTTGELFF. In DNA form, the CDR3 reads TGTGCCAGCAGTGAGAGCAGAACCACCGGGGAGCTGTTTTTT. V usage is TRBV2 and J usage is TRBJ2-2; D uncertain. Germline V gene sequence: CDR1 SNHLY, CDR2 FYNNEI. Trimming stripped 3 bases from V and 4 bases from J, with 9 bases between. The CDR3 length is 14 residues.

This clonotype has a handful of counts. This chain links TRBV7-2 with TRBJ2-5; 13 positions agree with TRBD2. Trimming at V came to 5 bases and at J to 9 bases, leaving 6 bases not matched to a gene. Germline-derived CDR1 and CDR2 are SGHTA and FQGNSA. This CDR3 has 14 residues. CDR3 region: CASSPGLAGDPQYF. CDR3 DNA sequence: TGTGCCAGCAGCCCCGGACTAGCGGGGGATCCCCAGTACTTC.

The rearrangement links TRBV6-2 or TRBV6-3 to TRBJ2-1; D not certain. The germline CDR1 and CDR2 sequences are MNHEY and SVGEGT. CDR3 length equals 15 residues. V was clipped by 2 bases and J by 5 bases, with 13 bases between them. This chain's CDR3 is CASSYKGLDHNEQFF. As DNA, the CDR3 is TGTGCCAGCAGTTACAAAGGGTTGGATCACAATGAGCAGTTCTTC.

This clonotype turned up a few times. This chain joins TRBV7-2 and TRBJ2-2; 8 bases match TRBD2. The CDR3 is made up of 14 amino acids. Germline-derived CDR1 and CDR2 are SGHTA and FQGNSA. Trimming removed 6 bases from V and 4 bases from J; junction bases left unmatched: 4. The CDR3 loop reads CASRARGATGELFF. The DNA of the CDR3 is TGTGCCAGCAGGGCGCGGGGGGCCACCGGGGAGCTGTTTTTT.

The chain joins TRBV7-9 to TRBJ2-1; no firm D call. CDR3 size: 16 residues. V dropped 1 base and J dropped 4 bases, with 14 bases sitting between them. Germline V lookup: CDR1 SEHNR, CDR2 FQNEAQ (reference sequence). The CDR3 loop reads CASSLGLALVYNEQFF. CDR3 nucleotide sequence: TGTGCCAGCAGCTTAGGTTTAGCCCTAGTATACAATGAGCAGTTCTTC.

The chain combines TRBV6-1 with TRBJ2-3, with D possibly being TRBD2 (7 bases). Germline CDR1 and CDR2: MNHNS and SASEGT. V lost 8 bases and J lost 3, with 12 bases in between. The CDR3 has 13 amino acids. CDR3 sequence reads: CASGGGRTDTQYF. The CDR3, as DNA: TGTGCCAGCGGGGGGGGCAGAACAGATACGCAGTATTTT.

The sample holds many counts of this clonotype. The J gene is TRBJ2-1, the V gene TRBV10-3; D unresolved. The germline gives CDR1 ENHRY, CDR2 SYGVKD. V dropped 2 bases and J dropped 3 bases, with 5 bases sitting between them. The CDR3 consists of 13 residues. In nucleotides, the CDR3 is TGTGCCATCAGTGAGACTTTCTACAATGAGCAGTTCTTC. Its translation is CAISETFYNEQFF.

The chain recombines TRBV7-9 with TRBJ2-5, with 12 bases identical to TRBD2. In germline, CDR1 is SEHNR, CDR2 FQNEAQ (reference sequence). The ends lost 6 bases at V and 4 bases at J; junction bases unmatched: 12. CDR3 size: 17 residues. CDR3 coding DNA: TGTGCCAGCAGGTCCGGACTAGCGGGGAGTAAAATAGAGACCCAGTACTTC. Amino acids: CASRSGLAGSKIETQYF.

The chain links TRBV20-1 to TRBJ1-4; no clear D. This CDR3 has 13 amino acids. V was cut by 3 bases and J by 6 bases, with 11 bases left in between. Germline V gene sequence: CDR1 DFQATT, CDR2 SNEGSKA (reference sequence). CDR3 region: CSASARRDEKLFF. The CDR3 DNA reads as TGCAGTGCTAGCGCAAGGAGGGATGAAAAACTGTTTTTT.